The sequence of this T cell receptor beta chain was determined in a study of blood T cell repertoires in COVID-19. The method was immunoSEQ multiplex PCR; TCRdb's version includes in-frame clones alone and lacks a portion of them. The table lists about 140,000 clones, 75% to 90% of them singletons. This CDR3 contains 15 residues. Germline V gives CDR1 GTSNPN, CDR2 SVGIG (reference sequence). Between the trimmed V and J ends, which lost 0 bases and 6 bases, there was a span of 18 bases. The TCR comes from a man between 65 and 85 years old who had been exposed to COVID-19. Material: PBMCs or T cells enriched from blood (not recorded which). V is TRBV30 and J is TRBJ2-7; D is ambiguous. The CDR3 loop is CAWSVRTLGGSEQYF. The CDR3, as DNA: TGTGCCTGGAGTGTACGAACCCTTGGCGGTTCCGAGCAGTACTTC.